One sample yielded the 8 T cell receptor beta chains listed below, sequenced in a study of blood T cell repertoires in COVID-19. Sequencing was performed with immunoSEQ multiplex PCR; in TCRdb, only in-frame clones are kept and a portion is missing. This repertoire shows around 140,000 clones, roughly 79% found once; its top ten account for about 1.9%. Sequences were obtained from peripheral blood. Source of these receptors: a woman in her sixties or seventies with acute or convalescent COVID-19.

CDR3 coding DNA: TGTGCCAGCAGTTTATTATCGGGACAGGGTTTATACGAGCAGTACTTC. Protein product: CASSLLSGQGLYEQYF. The chain has TRBV27 and TRBJ2-7; 9 bases line up with TRBD1. The CDR3 covers 16 residues. With 1 base clipped from V and 4 bases from J, the junction kept 8 bases outside the gene matches. Germline-derived CDR1 and CDR2 are MNHEY and SMNVEV (reference sequence).

In DNA, the CDR3 is TGCGCCAGCAGCCTTTACTACGAGCAGTACTTC. Its translation: CASSLYYEQYF. This chain connects TRBV5-1 to TRBJ2-7; D remains unclear. V was clipped by 4 bases and J by 3 bases, with 5 bases between them. This CDR3 contains 11 residues. Germline V CDR1 and CDR2: SGHRS, YFSETQ.

The chain couples TRBV2 to TRBJ1-2; 7 nucleotides agree with TRBD1. The CDR3 consists of 15 residues. V was pared by 5 bases and J by 0 bases, with 6 bases of the junction left unmatched. CDR1 is SNHLY and CDR2 is FYNNEI in the germline V gene. The CDR3 DNA reads as TGTGCCAGCAGTAAAGGACAGGCCGCTAACTATGGCTACACCTTC. It yields the protein CASSKGQAANYGYTF.

The chain carries TRBV19 and TRBJ2-1; 13 nucleotides align to TRBD2. CDR1 LNHDA and CDR2 SQIVND come from the germline V gene (reference sequence). The V gene end was trimmed by 2 bases and the J gene end by 6 bases; junction bases not matched to a gene: 7. The CDR3 spans 17 residues. CDR3 region: CASSIRTSGRAPNEQFF. CDR3 coding DNA: TGTGCCAGTAGTATACGGACTAGCGGGAGAGCACCCAATGAGCAGTTCTTC.

This clone was recorded once. This rearrangement joins TRBV10-3 to TRBJ2-7; D perhaps matches TRBD2 (5 bases). V was trimmed by 6 bases and J by 1 base, leaving 10 bases between them. Germline V CDR1 and CDR2: ENHRY, SYGVKD. The length of the CDR3 is 13 residues. This CDR3 reads CAIRLEESYEQYF. DNA of the CDR3: TGTGCCATCAGACTAGAGGAGTCCTACGAGCAGTACTTC.

The rearrangement joins TRBV11-1 to TRBJ2-7; TRBD1 matches 7 bases. The J segment lost 3 bases and the V segment lost 3 bases, leaving 2 bases of the junction unmatched. CDR1 is SGHAT, CDR2 FQDESV, per germline (reference sequence). CDR3 length: 13 residues. CDR3 sequence (DNA): TGTGCCAGCAGCTTGACAGGGTTCTACGAGCAGTACTTC. Translated, it gives CASSLTGFYEQYF. Looking up the rest from reference TRBV11-1 and TRBJ2-7 gives the full variable domain: EAEVAQSPRYKITEKSQAVAFWCDPISGHATLYWYRQILGQGPELLVQFQDESVVDDSQLPKDRFSAERLKGVDSTLKIQPAELGDSAMYLCASSLTGFYEQYFGPGTRLTVT.

The chain links TRBV30 to TRBJ2-1; TRBD2 matches at 8 bases. Trimming took 2 bases from V and 8 from J; bases not matched to a gene: 11. The germline V gene has CDR1 GTSNPN and CDR2 SVGIG (reference sequence). The CDR3 has 15 residues. CDR3 nucleotide sequence: TGTGCCTGGAGTATTTCGAGCGGGAGCGCTTATGAGCAGTTCTTC. Encoded protein: CAWSISSGSAYEQFF.

V gene TRBV7-8 combines with J gene TRBJ2-7, with D maybe TRBD2 (6 bases). The V gene lost 7 bases and the J gene lost 7 bases, with 14 bases spanning the gap. Per germline, CDR1 SGHVS and CDR2 FQNEAQ. The CDR3 is 12 residues long. CDR3 DNA sequence: TGTGCCAGCACTATCGGGAGCGGGGAGCAGTACTTC. This encodes CASTIGSGEQYF.